The source of this TCR beta chain is a study of CD8 T cells in Susac syndrome. A quantity of roughly 0.5 to 1 ug RNA underwent reverse transcription using random hexamers. With immunoSEQ multiplex PCR, TCR beta CDR3 was amplified across 54 Vbeta and 13 Jbeta. One entry per CDR3 protein, called by TCRdb with MiXCR from the immunoSEQ multiplex PCR reads. The sample yields approximately 150,000 distinct CDR3 sequences, about 94% seen once. Material for sequencing was CD4+ T cells from PBMCs. The receptor comes from a human donor with Susac syndrome.

The CDR3 loop reads CASNGGGPTDTQYF. The CDR3 region has the DNA TGTGCCAGCAATGGCGGGGGGCCCACAGATACGCAGTATTTT. This chain joins TRBV2 and TRBJ2-3; 8 nucleotides agree with TRBD2. Trimming cost V 7 bases and J 2 bases; bases outside gene matches: 5. The CDR3 is 14 residues long. In germline, CDR1 is SNHLY, CDR2 FYNNEI.